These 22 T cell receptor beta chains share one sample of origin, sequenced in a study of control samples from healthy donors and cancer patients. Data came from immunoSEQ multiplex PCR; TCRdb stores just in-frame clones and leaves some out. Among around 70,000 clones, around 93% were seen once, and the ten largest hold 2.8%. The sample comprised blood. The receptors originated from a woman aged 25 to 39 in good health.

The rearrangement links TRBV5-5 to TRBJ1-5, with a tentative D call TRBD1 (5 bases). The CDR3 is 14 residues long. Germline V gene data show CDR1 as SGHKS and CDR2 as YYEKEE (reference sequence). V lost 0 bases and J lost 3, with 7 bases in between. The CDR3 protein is CASSLAGFNQPQHF. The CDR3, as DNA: TGTGCCAGCAGCTTGGCAGGGTTCAATCAGCCCCAGCATTTT.

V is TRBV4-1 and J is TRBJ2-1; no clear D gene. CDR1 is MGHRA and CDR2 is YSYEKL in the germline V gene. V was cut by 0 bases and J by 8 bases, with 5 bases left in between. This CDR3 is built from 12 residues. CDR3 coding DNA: TGCGCCAGCAGCCAAGACTTGGATGAGCAGTTCTTC. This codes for CASSQDLDEQFF.

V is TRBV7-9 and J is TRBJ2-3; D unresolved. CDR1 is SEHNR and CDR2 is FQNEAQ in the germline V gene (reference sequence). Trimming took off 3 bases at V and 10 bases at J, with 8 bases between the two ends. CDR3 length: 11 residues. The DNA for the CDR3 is TGTGCCAGCAGCTTCCAAGGGTCGCAGTATTTT. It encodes CASSFQGSQYF.

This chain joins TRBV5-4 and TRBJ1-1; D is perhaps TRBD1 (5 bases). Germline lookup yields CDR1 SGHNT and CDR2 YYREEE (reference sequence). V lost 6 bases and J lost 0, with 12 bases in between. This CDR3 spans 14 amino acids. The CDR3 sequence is CASNPKGMNTEAFF. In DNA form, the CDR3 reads TGTGCCAGCAACCCGAAGGGGATGAACACTGAAGCTTTCTTT. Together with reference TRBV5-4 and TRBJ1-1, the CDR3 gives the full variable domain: ETGVTQSPTHLIKTRGQQVTLRCSSQSGHNTVSWYQQALGQGPQFIFQYYREEENGRGNFPPRFSGLQFPNYSSELNVNALELDDSALYLCASNPKGMNTEAFFGQGTRLTVV.

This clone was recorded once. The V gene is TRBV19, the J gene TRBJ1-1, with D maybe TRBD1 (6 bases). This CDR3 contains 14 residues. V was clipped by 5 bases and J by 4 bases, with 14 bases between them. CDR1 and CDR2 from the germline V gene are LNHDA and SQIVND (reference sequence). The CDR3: CASSVSGATTEAFF. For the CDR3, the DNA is TGTGCCAGTAGTGTATCAGGGGCGACCACTGAAGCTTTCTTT.

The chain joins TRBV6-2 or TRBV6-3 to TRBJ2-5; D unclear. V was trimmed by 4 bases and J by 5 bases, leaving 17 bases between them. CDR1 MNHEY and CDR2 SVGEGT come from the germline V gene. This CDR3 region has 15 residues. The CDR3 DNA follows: TGTGCCAGCAGTTCGGCTAGTAGCCCTTCGGAGACCCAGTACTTC. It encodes CASSSASSPSETQYF.

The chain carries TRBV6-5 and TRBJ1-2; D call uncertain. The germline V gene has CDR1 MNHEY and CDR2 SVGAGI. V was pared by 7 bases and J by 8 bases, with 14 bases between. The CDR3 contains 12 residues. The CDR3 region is CASKSGVGGYTF. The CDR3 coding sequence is TGTGCCAGCAAAAGCGGGGTTGGAGGCTACACCTTC.

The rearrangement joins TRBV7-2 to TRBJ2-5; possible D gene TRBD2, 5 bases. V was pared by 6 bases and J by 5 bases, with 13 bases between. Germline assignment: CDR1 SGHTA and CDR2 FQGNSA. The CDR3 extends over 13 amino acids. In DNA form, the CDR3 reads TGTGCCAGCAGTGGCGGCGGGTCGGAGACCCAGTACTTC. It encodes CASSGGGSETQYF.

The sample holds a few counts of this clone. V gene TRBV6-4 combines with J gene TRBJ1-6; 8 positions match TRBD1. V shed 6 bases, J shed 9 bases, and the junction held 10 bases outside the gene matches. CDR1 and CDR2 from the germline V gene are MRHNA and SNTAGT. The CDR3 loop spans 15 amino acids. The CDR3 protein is CASRETGEGASPLHF. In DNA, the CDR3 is TGTGCCAGCAGGGAGACAGGGGAAGGGGCTTCACCCCTCCACTTT.

The CDR3: CASCDFYNEQFF. CDR3 nucleotides: TGTGCCAGCTGTGACTTCTACAATGAGCAGTTCTTC. The rearrangement links TRBV27 to TRBJ2-1, with no clear D. Germline V gene sequence: CDR1 MNHEY, CDR2 SMNVEV (reference sequence). V gave up 8 bases and J gave up 3 bases, with 8 bases separating them. The CDR3 loop spans 12 amino acids.

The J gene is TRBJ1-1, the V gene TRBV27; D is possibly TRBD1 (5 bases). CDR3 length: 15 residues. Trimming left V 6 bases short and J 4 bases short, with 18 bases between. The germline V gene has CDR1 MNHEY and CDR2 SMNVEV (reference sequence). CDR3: CASRHEVGGSTEAFF. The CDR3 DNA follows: TGTGCCAGCAGACACGAGGTGGGGGGAAGCACTGAAGCTTTCTTT.

This CDR3 is CASSYSDRADTEAFF. The CDR3 bases are TGTGCCAGCAGTTACTCCGACAGGGCGGACACTGAAGCTTTCTTT. The V and J genes are TRBV6-2 or TRBV6-3 and TRBJ1-1; 7 positions agree with TRBD1. Germline assignment: CDR1 MNHEY and CDR2 SVGEGT. CDR3 length equals 15 residues. With 0 bases clipped from V and 3 bases from J, the junction kept 4 bases outside the gene matches.

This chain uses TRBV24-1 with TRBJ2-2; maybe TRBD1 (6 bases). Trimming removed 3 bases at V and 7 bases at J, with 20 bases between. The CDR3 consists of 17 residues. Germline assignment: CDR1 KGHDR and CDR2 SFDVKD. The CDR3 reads CATSDPGGQGHIGELFF. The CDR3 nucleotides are TGTGCCACCAGTGATCCGGGTGGGCAGGGACACATCGGGGAGCTGTTTTTT.

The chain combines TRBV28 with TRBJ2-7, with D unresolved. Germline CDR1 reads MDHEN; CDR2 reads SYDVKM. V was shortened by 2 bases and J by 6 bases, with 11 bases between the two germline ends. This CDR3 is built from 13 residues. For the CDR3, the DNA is TGTGCCAGCAGTTTAGTCGGGTGGGGCGAGCAGTACTTC. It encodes CASSLVGWGEQYF.

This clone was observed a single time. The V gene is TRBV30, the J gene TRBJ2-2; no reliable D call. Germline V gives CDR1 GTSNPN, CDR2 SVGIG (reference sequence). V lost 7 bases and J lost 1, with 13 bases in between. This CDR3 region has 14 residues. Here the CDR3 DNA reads TGTGCCTCCCCGCGAGACGGGAACACCGGGGAGCTGTTTTTT. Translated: CASPRDGNTGELFF.

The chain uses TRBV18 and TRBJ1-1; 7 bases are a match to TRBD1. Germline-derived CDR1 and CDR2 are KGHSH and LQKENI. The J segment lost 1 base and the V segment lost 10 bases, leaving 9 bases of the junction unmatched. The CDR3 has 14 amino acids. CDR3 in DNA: TGTGCCACCCCAGGGGGGCAGGAGAACACTGAAGCTTTCTTT. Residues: CATPGGQENTEAFF. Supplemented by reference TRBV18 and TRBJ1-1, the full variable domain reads NAGVMQNPRHLVRRRGQEARLRCSPMKGHSHVYWYRQLPEEGLKFMVYLQKENIIDESGMPKERFSAEFPKEGPSILRIQQVVRGDSAAYFCATPGGQENTEAFFGQGTRLTVV.

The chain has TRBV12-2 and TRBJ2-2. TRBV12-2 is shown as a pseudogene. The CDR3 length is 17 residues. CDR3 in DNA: TGTGCAAGTCGCTTACTCGAGCCACAACCGAACACCGGGGAGCTGTTTTTT. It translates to CASRLLEPQPNTGELFF.

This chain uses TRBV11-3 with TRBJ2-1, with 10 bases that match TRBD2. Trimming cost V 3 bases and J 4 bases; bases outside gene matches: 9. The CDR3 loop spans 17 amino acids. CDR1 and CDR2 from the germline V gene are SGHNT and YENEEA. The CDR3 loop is CASSFLVLAGEYNEQFF. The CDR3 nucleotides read TGTGCCAGCAGCTTTTTAGTTCTAGCGGGGGAGTACAATGAGCAGTTCTTC.

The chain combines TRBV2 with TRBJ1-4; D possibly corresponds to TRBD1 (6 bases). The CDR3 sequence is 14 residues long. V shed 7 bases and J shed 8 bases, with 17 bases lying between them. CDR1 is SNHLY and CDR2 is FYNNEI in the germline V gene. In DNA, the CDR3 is TGTGCCAGCATGTCGGGGGCTGTAACAGAAAAACTGTTTTTT. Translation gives CASMSGAVTEKLFF.

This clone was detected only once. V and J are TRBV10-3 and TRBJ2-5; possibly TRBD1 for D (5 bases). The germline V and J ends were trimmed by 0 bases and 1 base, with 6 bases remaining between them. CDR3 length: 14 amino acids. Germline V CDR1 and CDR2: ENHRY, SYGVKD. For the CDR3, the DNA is TGTGCCATCAGTGAGTCTCAGGGCCAAGAGACCCAGTACTTC. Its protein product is CAISESQGQETQYF.

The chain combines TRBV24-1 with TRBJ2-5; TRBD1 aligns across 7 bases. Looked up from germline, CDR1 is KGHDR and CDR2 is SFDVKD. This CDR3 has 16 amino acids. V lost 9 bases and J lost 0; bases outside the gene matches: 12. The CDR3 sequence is CATSLGGTEDQETQYF. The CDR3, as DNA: TGTGCCACCTCCTTAGGTGGGACAGAAGACCAAGAGACCCAGTACTTC.

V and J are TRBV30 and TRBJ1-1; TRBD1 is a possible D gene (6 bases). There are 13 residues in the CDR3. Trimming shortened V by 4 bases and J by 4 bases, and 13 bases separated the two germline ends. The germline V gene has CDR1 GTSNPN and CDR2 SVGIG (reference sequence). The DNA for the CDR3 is TGTGCCTGGACTCGGGGGCTGGTCACTGAAGCTTTCTTT. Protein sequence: CAWTRGLVTEAFF.